These T cell receptor beta chains were read from a single sample in a study of CD4 T cells in relation to SARS-CoV-2 and coronaviruses. Data came from immunoSEQ multiplex PCR; TCRdb stores just in-frame clones and leaves some out. The table lists some 35,000 clones, around nine tenths of them singletons, with approximately 8.8% in the top ten. The sample was memory CD4+ T cells from PBMCs. The receptors originated from an adult with COVID-19. Each CDR3 is given with its conserved first and last residue. The D gene is left open where the match is weak. Clone sizes are given selectively: once, few, many, or a class where the clone is expanded.

.	.	TRBV29-1	TRBJ1-1	TGCAGCGTTGAAGATCGAGGGAACACTGAAGCTTTCTTT	CSVEDRGNTEAFF
TRBD2	.	TRBV5-1	TRBJ2-7	TGCGCCAGCAGCTTGGGAAGCGGGGGAGACGAGCAGTACTTC	CASSLGSGGDEQYF
.	.	TRBV5-4	TRBJ2-3	TGTGCCAGCAGCTTGCGGGGGACCAGAGGGGCGGATACGCAGTATTTT	CASSLRGTRGADTQYF
TRBD2	.	TRBV6-4	TRBJ2-2	TGTGCCAGCAGTGAAATACTAGCGGCCGGGGAGCTGTTTTTT	CASSEILAAGELFF
.	.	TRBV9	TRBJ2-2	TGTGCCAGCAGCGCTGACAGAGACACCGGGGAGCTGTTTTTT	CASSADRDTGELFF
.	.	TRBV5-4	TRBJ2-3	TGTGCCAGCAGCCCTACCCGAAAACTGACACGTAGCACAGATACGCAGTATTTT	CASSPTRKLTRSTDTQYF
TRBD1	.	TRBV29-1	TRBJ1-2	TGCAGCGTTGGTTCGGACAGGGGAGATATCAGGGTTGGCTACACCTTC	CSVGSDRGDIRVGYTF
.	.	TRBV15	TRBJ1-5	TGTGCCACCAGCAGATCGAGTCAGCCCCAGCATTTT	CATSRSSQPQHF
.	.	TRBV7-2	TRBJ2-3	TGTGGAAGCAGGCTAGCGCCTAGCACAGATACGCAGTATTTT	CGSRLAPSTDTQYF
TRBD2	.	TRBV6-5	TRBJ2-3	TGTGCCAGCACCCAGACGGGGGGTGGAACAGATACGCAGTATTTT	CASTQTGGGTDTQYF
.	.	TRBV12-3/TRBV12-4	TRBJ2-3	TGTGCCAGCAGTTTAGAGTCAGATACGCAGTATTTT	CASSLESDTQYF
.	once	TRBV5-4	TRBJ2-2	TGTGCCAGCAGCTCTACTAAGGGGGTCACCGGGGAGCTGTTTTTT	CASSSTKGVTGELFF
.	.	TRBV12-5	TRBJ2-7	TGTGCTAGTCATATCATCCTCTCCTACGAGCAGTACTTC	CASHIILSYEQYF
.	.	TRBV3-1/TRBV3-2	TRBJ2-2	TGTGCCAGCAGCCAAGATGGGACTAACACCGGGGAGCTGTTTTTT	CASSQDGTNTGELFF
TRBD2	.	TRBV7-2	TRBJ2-2	TGTGCCAGCAGCCCTTTTGCGGGGGGGGCCGGAACCGGGGAGCTGTTTTTT	CASSPFAGGAGTGELFF